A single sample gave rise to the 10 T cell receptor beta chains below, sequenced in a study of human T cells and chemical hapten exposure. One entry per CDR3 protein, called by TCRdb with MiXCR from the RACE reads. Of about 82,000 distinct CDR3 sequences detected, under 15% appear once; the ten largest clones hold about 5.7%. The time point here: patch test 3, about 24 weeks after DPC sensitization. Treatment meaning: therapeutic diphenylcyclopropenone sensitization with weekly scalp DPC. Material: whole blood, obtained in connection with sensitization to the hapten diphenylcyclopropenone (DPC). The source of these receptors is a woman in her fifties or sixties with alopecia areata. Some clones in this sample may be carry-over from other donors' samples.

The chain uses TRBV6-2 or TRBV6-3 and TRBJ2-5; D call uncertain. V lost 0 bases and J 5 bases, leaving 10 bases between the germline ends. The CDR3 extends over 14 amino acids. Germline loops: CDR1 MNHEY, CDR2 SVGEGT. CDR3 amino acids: CASSYSRIEETQYF. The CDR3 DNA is TGTGCCAGCAGTTACTCCAGAATAGAGGAGACCCAGTACTTC.

The CDR3 nucleotides are TGTGCCAGCAGCCCCAACCACTATGGCTACACCTTC. It yields the protein CASSPNHYGYTF. The gene calls are TRBV11-2 and TRBJ1-2; unclear D gene. Germline CDR1 and CDR2: SGHAT and FQNNGV. Trimming removed 5 bases at V and 3 bases at J, with 7 bases between. The CDR3 has 12 amino acids.

CDR3 nucleotides: TGTGCCACGGGACAGTCCACAGATACGCAGTATTTT. Translating it yields CATGQSTDTQYF. The chain is built from TRBV10-3 and TRBJ2-3, with TRBD1 matching over 7 bases. The germline gives CDR1 ENHRY, CDR2 SYGVKD. V trimming: 10 bases; J trimming: 2 bases; junction bases outside the gene matches: 3. The CDR3 consists of 12 residues.

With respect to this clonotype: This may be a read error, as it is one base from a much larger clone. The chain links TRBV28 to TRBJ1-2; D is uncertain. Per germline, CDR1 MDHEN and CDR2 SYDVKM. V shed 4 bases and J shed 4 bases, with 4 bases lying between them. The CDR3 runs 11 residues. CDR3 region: CASSYGYGYTF. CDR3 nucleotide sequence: TGTGCCAGCAGTTACGGCTATGGCTACACCTTC.

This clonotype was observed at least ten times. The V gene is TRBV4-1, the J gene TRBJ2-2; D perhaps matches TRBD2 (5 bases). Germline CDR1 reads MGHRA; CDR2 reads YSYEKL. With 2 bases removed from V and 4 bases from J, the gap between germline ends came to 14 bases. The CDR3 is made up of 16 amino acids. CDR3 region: CASSQWSGGLTGELFF. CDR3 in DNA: TGCGCCAGCAGCCAATGGAGCGGAGGTCTCACCGGGGAGCTGTTTTTT.

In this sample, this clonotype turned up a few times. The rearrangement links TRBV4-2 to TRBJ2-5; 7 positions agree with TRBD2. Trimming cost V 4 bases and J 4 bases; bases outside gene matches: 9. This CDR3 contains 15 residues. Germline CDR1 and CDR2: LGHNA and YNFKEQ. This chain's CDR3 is CASSPEGREGETQYF. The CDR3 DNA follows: TGTGCCAGCAGCCCGGAAGGGAGGGAAGGAGAGACCCAGTACTTC.

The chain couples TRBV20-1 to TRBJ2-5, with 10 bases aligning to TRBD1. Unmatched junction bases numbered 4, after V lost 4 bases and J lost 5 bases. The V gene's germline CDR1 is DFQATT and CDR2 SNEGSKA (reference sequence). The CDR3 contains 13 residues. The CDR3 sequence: CSAMTGGGETQYF. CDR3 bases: TGCAGTGCTATGACAGGGGGCGGGGAGACCCAGTACTTC.

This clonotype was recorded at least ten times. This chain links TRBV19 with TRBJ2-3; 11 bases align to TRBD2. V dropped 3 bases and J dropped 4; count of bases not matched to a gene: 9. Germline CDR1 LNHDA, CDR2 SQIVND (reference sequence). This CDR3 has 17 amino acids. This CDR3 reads CASSITTSGSIADTQYF. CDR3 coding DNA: TGTGCCAGTAGTATTACTACTAGCGGGAGTATCGCAGATACGCAGTATTTT.

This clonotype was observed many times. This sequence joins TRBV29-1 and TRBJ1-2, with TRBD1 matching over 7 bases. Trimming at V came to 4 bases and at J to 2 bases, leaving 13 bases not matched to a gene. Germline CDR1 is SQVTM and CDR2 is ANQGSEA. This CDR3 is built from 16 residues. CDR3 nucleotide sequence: TGCAGCGTTGCTGTGAGCAGGGGGGGAATGAACTATGGCTACACCTTC. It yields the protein CSVAVSRGGMNYGYTF. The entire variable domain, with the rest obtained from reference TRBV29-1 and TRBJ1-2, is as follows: SAVISQKPSRDICQRGTSLTIQCQVDSQVTMMFWYRQQPGQSLTLIATANQGSEATYESGFVIDKFPISRPNLTFSTLTVSNMSPEDSSIYLCSVAVSRGGMNYGYTFGSGTRLTVV.

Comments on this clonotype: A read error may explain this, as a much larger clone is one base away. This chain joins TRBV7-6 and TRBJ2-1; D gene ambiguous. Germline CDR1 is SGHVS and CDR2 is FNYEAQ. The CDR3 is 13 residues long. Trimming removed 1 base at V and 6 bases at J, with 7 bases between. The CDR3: CASSLEVSNEQFF. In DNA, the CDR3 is TGTGCCAGCAGCTTAGAGGTGTCCAATGAGCAGTTCTTC.